The sequence of this TCR beta chain was determined in a study of T-cell reconstitution after alpha-beta-depleted transplantation in children. Unique molecular identifiers were incorporated when the TCRbeta library was constructed. TCRdb processed the PCR reads anew with MiXCR; each CDR3 protein has one entry. This table has around 270,000 distinct CDR3 sequences, around 10% appearing once. The CDR3 spans 14 residues. Germline V gene lookup returns CDR1 KGHSH and CDR2 LQKENI. Trimming took off 3 bases at V and 3 bases at J, with 11 bases between the two ends. In this sample, this clonotype turned up a few times. Its antigen is unidentified. Findings and limits, study-wide: Surviving thymic progenitors and recipient T cells were the source of high TCRbeta diversity at day 60 in some patients. At around two months after transplant, the alpha-beta T cells were reportedly derived from several hundred expanded clones that came from non-depleted graft cells. Fresh T-cell production supplied most of the T-cell counts and diversity seen one year after transplant.

This rearrangement joins TRBV18 to TRBJ1-2; D perhaps matches TRBD1 (5 bases). This sequence was found in a boy younger than two with acute myeloid leukemia, due to receive a stem cell transplant. This material consisted of PBMCs, taken before TCRalphabeta/CD19-depleted stem cell transplant. DNA for the CDR3: TGTGCCAGCTCACCCATCAGGGACGACTATGGCTACACCTTC. Protein product: CASSPIRDDYGYTF.